This passage covers 9 T cell receptor beta chains from one sample sequenced in a study of T cells after yellow fever vaccination. MiXCR, run by TCRdb on the 5' RACE reads, gives a single entry per CDR3 protein. The table lists 500,000 to 650,000 distinct CDR3 sequences, 17% of them singletons. The sample in question was PBMCs, obtained 5 days after the first yellow fever vaccination. The origin of the receptors is a man between 18 and 29 years old who received the YFV17D yellow fever vaccine.

The chain recombines TRBV7-9 with TRBJ2-5; TRBD2 matches 15 bases. Germline V CDR1 and CDR2: SEHNR, FQNEAQ (reference sequence). J gave up 0 bases and V 4 bases, and 3 bases lay outside the gene matches. There are 17 residues in the CDR3. CDR3 protein: CASSSGLAGGNQETQYF. The CDR3 nucleotides are TGTGCCAGCAGCTCGGGACTAGCGGGGGGAAACCAAGAGACCCAGTACTTC.

The rearrangement uses TRBV6-1 and TRBJ2-2, with 8 nucleotides matching TRBD2. Germline CDR1 MNHNS, CDR2 SASEGT. Losses at the gene ends were 1 base for V and 9 bases for J; bases not matched to a gene: 10. CDR3 length: 16 amino acids. DNA of the CDR3: TGTGCCAGCAGTGAAGGGCTGGGACTAGAGGGCAGGGAGCTGTTTTTT. It is translated as CASSEGLGLEGRELFF.

The gene calls are TRBV15 and TRBJ2-1; TRBD2 matches at 11 bases. The length of the CDR3 is 18 residues. From germline, CDR1 is LNHNV and CDR2 YYDKDF (reference sequence). Trimming cost V 3 bases and J 0 bases; bases outside gene matches: 7. The CDR3 is CATSRRPSGGSSYNEQFF. The CDR3 DNA is TGTGCCACCAGCAGGAGGCCTAGCGGGGGGAGCTCCTACAATGAGCAGTTCTTC.

The chain has TRBV19 and TRBJ2-1; TRBD1 is a possible D gene (5 bases). Germline CDR1 is LNHDA and CDR2 is SQIVND (reference sequence). Between the trimmed V and J ends, which lost 6 bases and 1 base, there was a span of 16 bases. The CDR3 is made up of 16 amino acids. CDR3 nucleotides: TGTGCCAGTAGAGGTTGGGTAGGGGCATCCTACAATGAGCAGTTCTTC. Protein: CASRGWVGASYNEQFF.

This clonotype was detected only a few times. The rearrangement uses TRBV20-1 and TRBJ2-7, with no clear D. The CDR3 is 12 residues long. Trimming removed 0 bases at V and 4 bases at J, with 7 bases between. Germline assignment: CDR1 DFQATT and CDR2 SNEGSKA (reference sequence). The CDR3 sequence is CSARDTKYEQYF. The CDR3 DNA reads TGCAGTGCTAGAGATACGAAATACGAGCAGTACTTC.

The table lists this clonotype with many counts. The rearrangement joins TRBV6-1 to TRBJ2-5, with D perhaps matching TRBD1 (7 bases). CDR1 and CDR2 (germline): MNHNS, SASEGT. The germline V and J ends were trimmed by 6 bases and 5 bases, with 19 bases remaining between them. CDR3 size: 15 residues. CDR3 sequence: CASSPRQGGGETQYF. The CDR3 nucleotides read TGTGCCAGCAGCCCTCGACAGGGAGGTGGGGAGACCCAGTACTTC.

The chain joins TRBV5-5 to TRBJ1-1, with D hard to call. This CDR3 is built from 13 residues. Per germline, CDR1 SGHKS and CDR2 YYEKEE (reference sequence). The V end lost 5 bases, the J end lost 0 bases, and 8 bases lay between the germline ends. CDR3 in DNA: TGTGCCAGCAGGATCAATCTGAACACTGAAGCTTTCTTT. Protein sequence: CASRINLNTEAFF.

This clonotype was observed many times. The chain combines TRBV18 with TRBJ2-5; D not certain. This CDR3 has 13 residues. Trimming took 0 bases from V and 5 from J, leaving 7 bases between them. The germline V gene has CDR1 KGHSH and CDR2 LQKENI. Here the CDR3 reads CASSPPSRETQYF. The CDR3 nucleotides are TGTGCCAGCTCACCACCGAGTAGGGAGACCCAGTACTTC.

This clonotype was counted at least ten times. The CDR3: CASSSGQGNSDEQFF. The CDR3 DNA follows: TGTGCCAGCAGCTCGGGACAGGGCAATTCGGATGAGCAGTTCTTC. The chain recombines TRBV5-4 with TRBJ2-1, with TRBD1 matching over 9 bases. The CDR3 extends over 15 amino acids. The J segment lost 8 bases and the V segment lost 3 bases, leaving 9 bases of the junction unmatched. Germline V gene data show CDR1 as SGHNT and CDR2 as YYREEE (reference sequence).